This T cell receptor beta chain was profiled in a study of T cell responses to AZD1222 COVID-19 vaccine. Study-wide context: Analysis merged second doses at about 4 or about 12 weeks.

TCRdb keeps only in-frame clones here, not all; method: immunoSEQ multiplex PCR. This repertoire shows more than 85,000 clones, approximately 87% found once; its top ten account for less than 3.5%. Findings of the study overall: Receipt of two AZD1222 doses was followed by a rise in Spike-specific TCR breadth and depth. Spike-spanning, vaccine-associated CD4 TCRs were dominant at 160-218 and 743-854. The donor group comprised mostly white British people and more females; the analysis possibly underestimated clonal diversity.

As concerns this clone: Its antigen is undetermined.

The CDR3 has 14 residues. With 5 bases clipped from V and 1 base from J, the junction kept 4 bases outside the gene matches. In germline, CDR1 is SGHTA, CDR2 FQGNSA. The receptor comes from an adult in good health. V gene TRBV7-2 combines with J gene TRBJ1-1, with 7 nucleotides matching TRBD1. This sample comprised peripheral blood, obtained on day 0 of AZD1222 vaccination. The CDR3 here is CASSRGQTNTEAFF. The CDR3 DNA is TGTGCCAGCAGCCGGGGACAGACGAACACTGAAGCTTTCTTT.